The 22 T cell receptor beta chains in this list originate from one sample, sequenced in a study of Ad26.COV2.S vaccination and SARS-CoV-2 variants. The data were produced by immunoSEQ multiplex PCR, yet TCRdb's version contains in-frame clones alone and is incomplete. The sample holds 410,000 or so clones, around 92% seen once. Documented treatment: about 20 received Ad26.COV2.S at low or high dose, single or two shots; about 5 received placebo; per-sample allocation not given. Sampling happened 63 days after the first vaccine or placebo injection. The starting material was peripheral blood, obtained in a trial of Ad26.COV2.S vaccine versus placebo. These receptors came from a person aged 18-65 years who received the Ad26.COV2.S COVID-19 vaccine or a placebo.

This CDR3 is CASSRGTGKETQYF. DNA of the CDR3: TGTGCCAGCAGCAGAGGGACAGGGAAAGAGACCCAGTACTTC. This chain links TRBV7-8 with TRBJ2-5; 9 nucleotides agree with TRBD1. V shed 5 bases, J shed 3 bases, and the junction held 4 bases outside the gene matches. From germline, CDR1 is SGHVS and CDR2 FQNEAQ. The CDR3 spans 14 residues. The variable domain in full, completed from reference TRBV7-8 and TRBJ2-5, reads GAGVSQSPRYKVAKRGQDVALRCDPISGHVSLFWYQQALGQGPEFLTYFQNEAQLDKSGLPSDRFFAERPEGSVSTLKIQRTQQEDSAVYLCASSRGTGKETQYFGPGTRLLVL.

V gene TRBV5-6 combines with J gene TRBJ2-1; D gene ambiguous. The germline V and J ends were trimmed by 1 base and 4 bases, with 15 bases remaining between them. Per the germline V gene, CDR1 is SGHDT and CDR2 is YYEEEE. The CDR3 has 16 residues. For the CDR3, the DNA is TGTGCCAGCAGCTTGTGGGTCGGTCCCGATTACAATGAGCAGTTCTTC. This gives the protein CASSLWVGPDYNEQFF.

The rearrangement links TRBV6-6 to TRBJ2-7; 8 bases are shared with TRBD1. Trimming took 6 bases from V and 6 from J; bases not matched to a gene: 7. This CDR3 region has 13 residues. Germline V lookup: CDR1 MNHNY, CDR2 SVGAGI (reference sequence). The CDR3 spells CASSAGGWGEQYF. Written as DNA, the CDR3 is TGTGCCAGCAGCGCAGGGGGCTGGGGCGAGCAGTACTTC.

The gene calls are TRBV30 and TRBJ2-7; D ambiguous. This CDR3 is built from 16 residues. Germline assignment: CDR1 GTSNPN and CDR2 SVGIG (reference sequence). V was shortened by 0 bases and J by 4 bases, with 19 bases between the two germline ends. The CDR3 region has the DNA TGTGCCTGGAGTGTAACCGTGCAACCGAGCTTGTACGAGCAGTACTTC. Its translation: CAWSVTVQPSLYEQYF. Supplemented by reference TRBV30 and TRBJ2-7, the full variable domain reads SQTIHQWPATLVQPVGSPLSLECTVEGTSNPNLYWYRQAAGRGLQLLFYSVGIGQISSEVPQNLSASRPQDRQFILSSKKLLLSDSGFYLCAWSVTVQPSLYEQYFGPGTRLTVT.

This clone was seen once. V usage is TRBV5-1 and J usage is TRBJ1-2, with 12 bases lining up with TRBD1. The CDR3 is 15 residues long. Germline V gene sequence: CDR1 SGHRS, CDR2 YFSETQ. The trim removed 4 bases at V and 3 bases at J, leaving 4 bases unmatched. CDR3 amino acids: CASSRDRGLDYGYTF. The CDR3 DNA follows: TGCGCCAGCAGCAGGGACAGGGGGCTCGACTATGGCTACACCTTC.

CDR3 sequence: CASIEGAGELFF. The CDR3 DNA sequence: TGTGCCAGCATCGAGGGTGCCGGGGAGCTGTTTTTT. The chain uses TRBV12-3 or TRBV12-4 and TRBJ2-2; TRBD2 is a possible D gene (5 bases). Trimming stripped 7 bases from V and 6 bases from J, with 9 bases between. This CDR3 is 12 amino acids long.

This chain uses TRBV7-9 with TRBJ1-1; D not certain. Germline CDR1 is SEHNR and CDR2 is FQNEAQ (reference sequence). V lost 1 base and J lost 4, with 10 bases in between. The CDR3 has 14 residues. For the CDR3, the DNA is TGTGCCAGCAGCTTAGTCGCCCAGAGCACTGAAGCTTTCTTT. Its protein product is CASSLVAQSTEAFF.

V usage is TRBV27 and J usage is TRBJ1-3, with D perhaps matching TRBD1 (5 bases). Trimming took off 6 bases at V and 1 base at J, with 22 bases between the two ends. There are 18 residues in the CDR3. CDR1 and CDR2 (germline): MNHEY, SMNVEV (reference sequence). The DNA for the CDR3 is TGTGCCAGCAGCGGAGAATCAGTGACAGTCTTTTCTGGAAACACCATATATTTT. Protein sequence: CASSGESVTVFSGNTIYF.

V is TRBV28 and J is TRBJ1-2, with D tentatively TRBD1 (6 bases). Per germline, CDR1 MDHEN and CDR2 SYDVKM. Between the trimmed V and J ends, which lost 6 bases and 0 bases, there was a span of 20 bases. CDR3 size: 17 residues. The CDR3 nucleotides read TGTGCCAGCAGCCCCGGGGGGGGGCGCAGGGCTAACTATGGCTACACCTTC. This gives the protein CASSPGGGRRANYGYTF.

With regard to this clone: This same CDR3 is encoded by further DNA sequences in the sample. The gene calls are TRBV15 and TRBJ2-1; 9 nucleotides match TRBD1. Germline CDR1 reads LNHNV; CDR2 reads YYDKDF (reference sequence). Losses at the gene ends were 3 bases for V and 1 base for J; bases not matched to a gene: 4. The CDR3 is 16 residues long. DNA for the CDR3: TGTGCCACCAGCAGGTCGGACAGGGGATCCTACAATGAGCAGTTCTTC. Its protein is CATSRSDRGSYNEQFF.

The V gene is TRBV6-7, the J gene TRBJ2-3; D remains unclear. TRBV6-7 qualifies as an ORF whose function is uncertain. The V end lost 7 bases, the J end lost 1 base, and 12 bases lay between the germline ends. The length of the CDR3 is 14 residues. The chain's CDR3 is CASKSCLGTDTQYF. The DNA of the CDR3 is TGTGCCAGCAAATCCTGCCTTGGCACAGATACGCAGTATTTT.

Remarks on this clone: Other DNA sequences in this specimen translate into the identical CDR3. The CDR3 DNA reads TGTGCCAGTAGTATTGCCGGTTGGGAGACCCAGTACTTC. This translates into CASSIAGWETQYF. The genes are TRBV19 and TRBJ2-5; no clear D. Looked up from germline, CDR1 is LNHDA and CDR2 is SQIVND (reference sequence). This CDR3 contains 13 residues. V shed 3 bases and J shed 5 bases, with 10 bases lying between them.

The chain is built from TRBV27 and TRBJ1-3; maybe TRBD1 (5 bases). The CDR3 is 16 residues long. V lost 2 bases, J lost 4 bases, and 15 bases lay in between. Germline-derived CDR1 and CDR2 are MNHEY and SMNVEV (reference sequence). CDR3 in DNA: TGTGCCAGCAGTTTACTGGGGCCAGGGTTAGGAAACACCATATATTTT. It yields the protein CASSLLGPGLGNTIYF.

This sequence joins TRBV5-6 and TRBJ1-6; no reliable D call. The germline V and J ends were trimmed by 4 bases and 0 bases, with 11 bases remaining between them. This CDR3 contains 16 residues. CDR1 is SGHDT and CDR2 is YYEEEE in the germline V gene. CDR3 DNA sequence: TGTGCCAGCAGCGAGCTAAGGAGCTCCTATAATTCACCCCTCCACTTT. Protein: CASSELRSSYNSPLHF.

The V gene is TRBV7-2, the J gene TRBJ2-3; a possible D gene is TRBD1 (6 bases). V was trimmed by 6 bases and J by 2 bases, leaving 15 bases between them. The CDR3 consists of 15 residues. CDR1 is SGHTA, CDR2 FQGNSA, per germline. CDR3 bases: TGTGCCAGCAGACCACAGGGTTTTATCACAGATACGCAGTATTTT. This encodes CASRPQGFITDTQYF.

This chain joins TRBV29-1 and TRBJ2-1, with TRBD1 as a possible D gene (6 bases). The germline V gene has CDR1 SQVTM and CDR2 ANQGSEA. The CDR3 has 13 residues. V lost 7 bases to trimming and J lost 2 bases, with 12 bases between them. CDR3 bases: TGCAGCGACATGGACAGTACCTACAATGAGCAGTTCTTC. Protein product: CSDMDSTYNEQFF.

The chain joins TRBV2 to TRBJ2-2, with 12 bases identical to TRBD2. The CDR3 sequence is 17 residues long. Germline V gives CDR1 SNHLY, CDR2 FYNNEI. J was trimmed by 6 bases and V by 5 bases; bases with no gene match: 10. The DNA for the CDR3 is TGTGCCAGCAGTCGGACTAGCGGGAACCTTCTGCCCGGGGAGCTGTTTTTT. Amino acids: CASSRTSGNLLPGELFF.

This clone was counted once. V gene TRBV4-1 combines with J gene TRBJ2-3; D perhaps matches TRBD1 (5 bases). The germline V gene encodes CDR1 MGHRA and CDR2 YSYEKL. The CDR3 totals 14 residues. V shed 1 base and J shed 4 bases, with 9 bases lying between them. CDR3 in DNA: TGCGCCAGCAGCCAAGCTTCAGGGCCAGATACGCAGTATTTT. It encodes CASSQASGPDTQYF.

The chain links TRBV9 to TRBJ2-3, with 8 bases fitting TRBD2. V dropped 1 base and J dropped 1; count of bases not matched to a gene: 5. CDR1 is SGDLS, CDR2 YYNGEE, per germline. The CDR3 runs 16 residues. CDR3: CASSVTGSGGTDTQYF. Here the CDR3 DNA reads TGTGCCAGCAGCGTAACAGGTAGCGGGGGCACAGATACGCAGTATTTT. Full variable domain (missing parts from reference TRBV9 and TRBJ2-3): DSGVTQTPKHLITATGQRVTLRCSPRSGDLSVYWYQQSLDQGLQFLIQYYNGEERAKGNILERFSAQQFPDLHSELNLSSLELGDSALYFCASSVTGSGGTDTQYFGPGTRLTVL.

The chain joins TRBV7-2 to TRBJ1-5, with D unresolved. The CDR3 consists of 15 residues. Trimming removed 5 bases from V and 0 bases from J, with 11 bases in between. Germline CDR1 reads SGHTA; CDR2 reads FQGNSA. In DNA form, the CDR3 reads TGTGCCAGCAGCAGATCCTCAGGTAGCAATCAGCCCCAGCATTTT. As protein: CASSRSSGSNQPQHF.

The chain joins TRBV13 to TRBJ2-5, with 10 positions matching TRBD1. CDR1 PRHDT and CDR2 FYEKMQ come from the germline V gene (reference sequence). This CDR3 has 17 amino acids. V shed 6 bases, J shed 0 bases, and the junction held 10 bases outside the gene matches. CDR3 loop: CASRRTGGSWDQETQYF. CDR3 bases: TGTGCCAGCAGGCGGACAGGGGGGTCATGGGACCAAGAGACCCAGTACTTC.

This chain uses TRBV3-1 (or the pseudogene TRBV3-2) with TRBJ1-2, with 8 positions matching TRBD1. The length of the CDR3 is 13 residues. Germline V gene sequence: CDR1 LGHDT, CDR2 YNNKEL (reference sequence). Trimming cost V 4 bases and J 7 bases; bases outside gene matches: 5. CDR3 region: CASSLTGEGGYTF. CDR3 DNA: TGTGCCAGCAGCCTGACAGGGGAAGGTGGCTACACCTTC.